This record concerns one T cell receptor beta chain sequence. Trimming removed 5 bases from V and 4 bases from J, with 12 bases in between. CDR3 size: 14 residues. Looked up from germline, CDR1 is SGHTA and CDR2 is FQGNSA. Those enrolled, adults aged roughly 18 to 89 years, came from about two dozen US areas. The sample belongs to a study of blood T cell repertoires in COVID-19. The wider study: Italy, Spain and the United States were the sources of the convalescent and acute COVID-19 samples. T cells, B-cell-depleted T cells, or PBMCs provided the cDNA or gDNA that served as material.

Original methodology: Scientists estimated how many nucleated cells there were by amplifying reference gene primers. TCRdb's copy holds only in-frame clones and misses some; the assay was immunoSEQ multiplex PCR. V and J calls and clone size are as listed in that table; D and trimming were resolved from the DNA. The sample has 290,000 or so clones; around 90% are singletons. The TCR comes from a woman aged 18-29 years with acute COVID-19. The source material was PBMCs or T cells enriched from blood (not recorded which). The chain combines TRBV7-2 with TRBJ2-1; weak D call: TRBD2 (6 bases). The CDR3 loop reads CASSPGVVYNEQFF. As DNA, the CDR3 is TGTGCCAGCAGCCCGGGAGTTGTTTACAATGAGCAGTTCTTC.